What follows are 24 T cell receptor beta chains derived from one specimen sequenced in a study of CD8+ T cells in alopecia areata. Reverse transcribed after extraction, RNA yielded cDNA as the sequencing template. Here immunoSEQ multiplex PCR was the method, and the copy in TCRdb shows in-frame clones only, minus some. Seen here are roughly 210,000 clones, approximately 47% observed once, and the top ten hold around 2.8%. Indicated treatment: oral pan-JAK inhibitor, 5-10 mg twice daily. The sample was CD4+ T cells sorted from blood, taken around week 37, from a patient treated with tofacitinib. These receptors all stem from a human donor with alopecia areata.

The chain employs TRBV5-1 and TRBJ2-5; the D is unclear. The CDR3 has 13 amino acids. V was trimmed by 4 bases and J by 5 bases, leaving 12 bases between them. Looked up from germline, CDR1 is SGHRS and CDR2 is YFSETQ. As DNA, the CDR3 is TGCGCCAGCAGCCCCAGGCTCCGGGAGACCCAGTACTTC. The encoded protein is CASSPRLRETQYF.

Here the CDR3 reads CASRQTGQGEGHGYTF. CDR3 sequence (DNA): TGTGCCAGCAGGCAAACGGGACAGGGGGAAGGTCATGGCTACACCTTC. J is TRBJ1-2 and V is TRBV5-6, with 11 bases aligning to TRBD1. The CDR3 sequence is 16 residues long. V dropped 5 bases and J dropped 6; count of bases not matched to a gene: 12. CDR1 is SGHDT, CDR2 YYEEEE, per germline.

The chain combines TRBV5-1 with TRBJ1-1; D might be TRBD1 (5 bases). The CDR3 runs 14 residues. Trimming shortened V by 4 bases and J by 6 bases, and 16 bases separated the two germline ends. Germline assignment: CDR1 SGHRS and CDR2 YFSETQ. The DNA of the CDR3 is TGCGCCAGCAGCCGCACAGGTGAAGGCTCTGAAGCTTTCTTT. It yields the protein CASSRTGEGSEAFF. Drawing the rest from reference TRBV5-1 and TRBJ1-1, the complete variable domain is KAGVTQTPRYLIKTRGQQVTLSCSPISGHRSVSWYQQTPGQGLQFLFEYFSETQRNKGNFPGRFSGRQFSNSRSEMNVSTLELGDSALYLCASSRTGEGSEAFFGQGTRLTVV.

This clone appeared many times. The CDR3 region is CASSLGQPAWANVLTF. CDR3 bases: TGTGCCAGCAGCCTCGGGCAGCCGGCCTGGGCCAACGTCCTGACTTTC. The genes are TRBV7-9 and TRBJ2-6; no definite D call. There are 16 residues in the CDR3. CDR1 is SEHNR and CDR2 is FQNEAQ in the germline V gene (reference sequence). The ends were cut back, 5 bases at V and 5 bases at J, with 16 bases in the middle. The complete variable domain, with remaining parts taken from reference TRBV7-9 and TRBJ2-6, reads DTGVSQNPRHKITKRGQNVTFRCDPISEHNRLYWYRQTLGQGPEFLTYFQNEAQLEKSRLLSDRFSAERPKGSFSTLEIQRTEQGDSAMYLCASSLGQPAWANVLTFGAGSRLTVL.

The DNA for the CDR3 is TGCAGCGTTGTTGATGGCGGTGGAGGGGAGACCCAGTACTTC. This encodes CSVVDGGGGETQYF. This chain joins TRBV29-1 and TRBJ2-5; maybe TRBD2 (6 bases). In germline, CDR1 is SQVTM, CDR2 ANQGSEA. This CDR3 contains 14 residues. Trimming took off 4 bases at V and 5 bases at J, with 17 bases between the two ends. The full variable domain, rest sourced from reference TRBV29-1 and TRBJ2-5, is SAVISQKPSRDICQRGTSLTIQCQVDSQVTMMFWYRQQPGQSLTLIATANQGSEATYESGFVIDKFPISRPNLTFSTLTVSNMSPEDSSIYLCSVVDGGGGETQYFGPGTRLLVL.

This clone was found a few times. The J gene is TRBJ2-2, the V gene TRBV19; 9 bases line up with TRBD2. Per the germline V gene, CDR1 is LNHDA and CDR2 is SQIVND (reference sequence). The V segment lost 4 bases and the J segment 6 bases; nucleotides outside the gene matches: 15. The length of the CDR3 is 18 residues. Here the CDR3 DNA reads TGTGCCAGTAGTAGGGGACTCGCCAGCGGGAGGTCGCCCGGGGAGCTGTTTTTT. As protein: CASSRGLASGRSPGELFF. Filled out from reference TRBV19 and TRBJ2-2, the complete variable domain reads DGGITQSPKYLFRKEGQNVTLSCEQNLNHDAMYWYRQDPGQGLRLIYYSQIVNDFQKGDIAEGYSVSREKKESFPLTVTSAQKNPTAFYLCASSRGLASGRSPGELFFGEGSRLTVL.

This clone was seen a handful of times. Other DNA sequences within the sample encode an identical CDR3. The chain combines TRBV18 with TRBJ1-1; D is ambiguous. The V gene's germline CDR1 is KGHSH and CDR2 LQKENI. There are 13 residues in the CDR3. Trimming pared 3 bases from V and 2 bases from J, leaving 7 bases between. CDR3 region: CASSPEGNTEAFF. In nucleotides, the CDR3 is TGTGCCAGCTCACCCGAGGGTAACACTGAAGCTTTCTTT.

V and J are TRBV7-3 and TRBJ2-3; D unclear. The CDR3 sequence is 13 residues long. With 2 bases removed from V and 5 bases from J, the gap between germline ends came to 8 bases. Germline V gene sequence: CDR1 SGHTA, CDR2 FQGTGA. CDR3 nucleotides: TGTGCCAGCAGCTTATCTGTCGTAGATACGCAGTATTTT. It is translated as CASSLSVVDTQYF. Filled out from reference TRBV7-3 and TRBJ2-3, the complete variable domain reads GAGVSQTPSNKVTEKGKYVELRCDPISGHTALYWYRQSLGQGPEFLIYFQGTGAADDSGLPNDRFFAVRPEGSVSTLKIQRTERGDSAVYLCASSLSVVDTQYFGPGTRLTVL.

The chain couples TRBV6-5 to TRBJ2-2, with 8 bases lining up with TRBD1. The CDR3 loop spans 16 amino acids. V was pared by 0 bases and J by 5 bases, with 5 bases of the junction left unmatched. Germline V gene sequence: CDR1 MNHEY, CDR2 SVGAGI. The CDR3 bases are TGTGCCAGCAGTTACTCGGGCAGGGGGCGTACCGGGGAGCTGTTTTTT. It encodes CASSYSGRGRTGELFF.

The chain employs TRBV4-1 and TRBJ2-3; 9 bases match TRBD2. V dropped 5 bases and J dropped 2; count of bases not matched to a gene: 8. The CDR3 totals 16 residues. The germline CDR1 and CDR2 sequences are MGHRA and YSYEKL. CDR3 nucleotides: TGCGCCAGCAGCTTGACTAGCGGCTCTAACACAGATACGCAGTATTTT. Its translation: CASSLTSGSNTDTQYF.

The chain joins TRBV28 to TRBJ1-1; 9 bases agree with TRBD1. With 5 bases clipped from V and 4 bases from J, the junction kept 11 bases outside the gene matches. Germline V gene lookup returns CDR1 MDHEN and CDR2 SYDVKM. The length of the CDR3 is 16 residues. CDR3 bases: TGTGCCAGCAGTACACCGGGACAGGGTAGGGGCACTGAAGCTTTCTTT. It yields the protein CASSTPGQGRGTEAFF. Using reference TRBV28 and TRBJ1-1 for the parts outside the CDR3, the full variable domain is DVKVTQSSRYLVKRTGEKVFLECVQDMDHENMFWYRQDPGLGLRLIYFSYDVKMKEKGDIPEGYSVSREKKERFSLILESASTNQTSMYLCASSTPGQGRGTEAFFGQGTRLTVV.

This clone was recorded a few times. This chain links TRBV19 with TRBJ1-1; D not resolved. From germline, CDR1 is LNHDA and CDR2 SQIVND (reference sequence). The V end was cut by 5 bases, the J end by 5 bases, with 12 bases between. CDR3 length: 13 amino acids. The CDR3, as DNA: TGTGCCAGTAGTGTTTTACTTGGGACTGAAGCTTTCTTT. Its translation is CASSVLLGTEAFF.

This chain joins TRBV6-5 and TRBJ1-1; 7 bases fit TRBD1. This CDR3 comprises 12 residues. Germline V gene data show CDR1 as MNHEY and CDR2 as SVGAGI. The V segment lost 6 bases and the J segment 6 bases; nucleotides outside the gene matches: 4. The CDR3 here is CASSSTGSEAFF. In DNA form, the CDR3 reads TGTGCCAGCAGCTCGACAGGGTCTGAAGCTTTCTTT.

CDR3 nucleotides: TGCGCCAGCAGCTTGGCCCGGGACTACAACAATGAGCAGTTCTTC. Translating it yields CASSLARDYNNEQFF. This sequence joins TRBV5-1 and TRBJ2-1; 7 nucleotides line up with TRBD2. The ends lost 0 bases at V and 5 bases at J; junction bases unmatched: 5. CDR1 is SGHRS, CDR2 YFSETQ, per germline. CDR3 length: 15 residues.

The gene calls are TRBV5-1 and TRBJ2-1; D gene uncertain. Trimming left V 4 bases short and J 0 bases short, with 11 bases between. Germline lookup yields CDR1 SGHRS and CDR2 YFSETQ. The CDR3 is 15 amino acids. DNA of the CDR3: TGCGCCAGCAGCCCCTTAGCCGGCTCCTACAATGAGCAGTTCTTC. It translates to CASSPLAGSYNEQFF. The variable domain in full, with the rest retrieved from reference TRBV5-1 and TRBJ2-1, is KAGVTQTPRYLIKTRGQQVTLSCSPISGHRSVSWYQQTPGQGLQFLFEYFSETQRNKGNFPGRFSGRQFSNSRSEMNVSTLELGDSALYLCASSPLAGSYNEQFFGPGTRLTVL.

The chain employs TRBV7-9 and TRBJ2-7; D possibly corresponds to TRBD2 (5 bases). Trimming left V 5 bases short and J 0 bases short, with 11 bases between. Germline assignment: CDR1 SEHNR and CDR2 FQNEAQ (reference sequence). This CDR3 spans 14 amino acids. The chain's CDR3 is CASSPGLNSYEQYF. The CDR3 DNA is TGTGCCAGCAGCCCCGGACTGAACTCCTACGAGCAGTACTTC.

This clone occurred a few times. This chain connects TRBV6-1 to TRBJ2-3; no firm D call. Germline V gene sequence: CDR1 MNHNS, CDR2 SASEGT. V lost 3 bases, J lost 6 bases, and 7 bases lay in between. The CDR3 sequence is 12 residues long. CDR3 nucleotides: TGTGCCAGCAGTGATGGTCACGATACGCAGTATTTT. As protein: CASSDGHDTQYF.

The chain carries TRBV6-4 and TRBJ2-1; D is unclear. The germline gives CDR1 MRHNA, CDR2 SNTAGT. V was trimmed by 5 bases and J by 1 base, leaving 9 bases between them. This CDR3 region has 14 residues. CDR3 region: CASSQEYSYNEQFF. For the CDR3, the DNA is TGTGCCAGCAGTCAGGAGTATTCCTACAATGAGCAGTTCTTC.

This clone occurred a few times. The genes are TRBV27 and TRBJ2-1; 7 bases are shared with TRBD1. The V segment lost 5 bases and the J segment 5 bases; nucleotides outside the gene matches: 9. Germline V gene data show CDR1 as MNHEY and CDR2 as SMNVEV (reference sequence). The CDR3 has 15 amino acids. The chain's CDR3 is CASSQSGTAHNEQFF. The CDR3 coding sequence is TGTGCCAGCAGTCAGTCCGGGACAGCTCACAATGAGCAGTTCTTC.

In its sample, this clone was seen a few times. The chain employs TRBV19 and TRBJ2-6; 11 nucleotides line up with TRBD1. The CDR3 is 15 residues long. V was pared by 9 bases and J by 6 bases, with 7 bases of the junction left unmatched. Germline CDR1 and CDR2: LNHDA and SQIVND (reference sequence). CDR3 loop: CASWDRGESANVLTF. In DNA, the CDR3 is TGTGCCAGCTGGGACAGGGGGGAGTCGGCCAACGTCCTGACTTTC. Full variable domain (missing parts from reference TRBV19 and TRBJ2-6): DGGITQSPKYLFRKEGQNVTLSCEQNLNHDAMYWYRQDPGQGLRLIYYSQIVNDFQKGDIAEGYSVSREKKESFPLTVTSAQKNPTAFYLCASWDRGESANVLTFGAGSRLTVL.

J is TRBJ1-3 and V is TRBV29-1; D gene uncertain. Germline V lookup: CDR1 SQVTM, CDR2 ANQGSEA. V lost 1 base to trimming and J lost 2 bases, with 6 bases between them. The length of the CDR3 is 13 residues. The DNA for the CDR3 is TGCAGCGTTGAAGGGGCCGCTGGAAACACCATATATTTT. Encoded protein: CSVEGAAGNTIYF.

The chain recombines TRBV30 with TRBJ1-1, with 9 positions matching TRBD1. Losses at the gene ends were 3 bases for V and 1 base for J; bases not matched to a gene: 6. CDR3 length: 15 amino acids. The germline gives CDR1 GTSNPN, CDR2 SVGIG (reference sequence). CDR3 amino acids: CAWSRGQGKNTEAFF. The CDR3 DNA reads TGTGCCTGGAGCCGGGGACAGGGTAAGAACACTGAAGCTTTCTTT.

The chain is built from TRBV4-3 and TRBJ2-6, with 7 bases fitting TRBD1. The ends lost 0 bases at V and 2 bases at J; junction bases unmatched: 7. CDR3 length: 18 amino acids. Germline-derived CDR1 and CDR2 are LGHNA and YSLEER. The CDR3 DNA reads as TGCGCCAGCAGCCAAGATCCCCGGACAGGCCCTGGGGCCAACGTCCTGACTTTC. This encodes CASSQDPRTGPGANVLTF.

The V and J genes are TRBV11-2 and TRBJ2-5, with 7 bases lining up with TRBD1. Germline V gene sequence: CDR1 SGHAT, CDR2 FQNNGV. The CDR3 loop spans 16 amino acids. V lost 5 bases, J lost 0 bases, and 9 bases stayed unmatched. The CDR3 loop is CASSPHQGVYQETQYF. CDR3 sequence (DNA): TGTGCCAGCAGCCCCCACCAGGGGGTGTACCAAGAGACCCAGTACTTC.